Here is one T cell receptor (beta chain) with its context. This sample stems from a study of T-cell reconstitution after alpha-beta-depleted transplantation in children. Using unique molecular identifiers, the investigators prepared the TCRbeta library. TCRdb used MiXCR to reprocess the PCR reads, holding one entry per CDR3 protein. The repertoire has a few hundred thousand distinct CDR3 sequences, 15% to 20% of them found once; the top ten carry less than 30%. Trimming stripped 0 bases from V and 2 bases from J, with 9 bases between. The CDR3 has 14 amino acids. Germline CDR1 is SGHDT and CDR2 is YYEEEE.

Sequenced material: PBMCs, mostly from graft donor cells, taken 360 days after TCRalphabeta/CD19-depleted stem cell transplant. J is TRBJ2-7 and V is TRBV5-6; D remains unclear. The origin of this receptor is a boy less than two years old who had a stem cell transplant for Wiskott-Aldrich syndrome, so the T cells may come from the graft donor. In nucleotides, the CDR3 is TGTGCCAGCAGCTTGGGTTTTCTAACCTACGAGCAGTACTTC. This codes for CASSLGFLTYEQYF. Supplemented by reference TRBV5-6 and TRBJ2-7, the full variable domain reads DAGVTQSPTHLIKTRGQQVTLRCSPKSGHDTVSWYQQALGQGPQFIFQYYEEEERQRGNFPDRFSGHQFPNYSSELNVNALLLGDSALYLCASSLGFLTYEQYFGPGTRLTVT.